This T cell receptor beta chain was identified in a study of T cell repertoires in cytomegalovirus infection. Germline values: CDR1 SGHTA, CDR2 FQGNSA. V was shortened by 4 bases and J by 10 bases, with 8 bases between the two germline ends. The CDR3 loop spans 11 amino acids. Findings and caveats of the study: HLA-C-restricted TCR beta clonotypes specific for CMV led the ex vivo response.

Via MiXCR, TCRdb re-called the reads, giving one row per CDR3 protein. This table holds 55,000 to 85,000 distinct CDR3 sequences, about 4.2% found once. This clonotype was counted at least ten times. Its antigen remains unidentified. This TCR came from a human donor in good health (CMV status not recorded). Some clones in this sample may be carry-over from other donors' samples. The J gene is TRBJ2-1, the V gene TRBV7-2; D gene ambiguous. The specimen was PBMCs. The chain's CDR3 is CASSSRTEQFF. CDR3 DNA sequence: TGTGCCAGCAGCTCGCGCACAGAGCAGTTCTTC.